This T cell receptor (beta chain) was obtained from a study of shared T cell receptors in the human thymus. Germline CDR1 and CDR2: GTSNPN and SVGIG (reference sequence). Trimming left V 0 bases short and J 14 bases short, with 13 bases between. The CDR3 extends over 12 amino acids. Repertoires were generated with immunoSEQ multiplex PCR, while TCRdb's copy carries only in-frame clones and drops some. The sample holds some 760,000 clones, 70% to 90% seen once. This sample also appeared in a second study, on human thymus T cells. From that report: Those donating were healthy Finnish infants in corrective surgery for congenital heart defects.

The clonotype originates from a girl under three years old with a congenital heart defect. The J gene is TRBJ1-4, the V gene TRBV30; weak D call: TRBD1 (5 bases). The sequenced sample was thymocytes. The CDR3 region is CAWSVDSGLLFF. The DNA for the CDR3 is TGTGCCTGGAGTGTAGATTCGGGACTCCTGTTTTTT.